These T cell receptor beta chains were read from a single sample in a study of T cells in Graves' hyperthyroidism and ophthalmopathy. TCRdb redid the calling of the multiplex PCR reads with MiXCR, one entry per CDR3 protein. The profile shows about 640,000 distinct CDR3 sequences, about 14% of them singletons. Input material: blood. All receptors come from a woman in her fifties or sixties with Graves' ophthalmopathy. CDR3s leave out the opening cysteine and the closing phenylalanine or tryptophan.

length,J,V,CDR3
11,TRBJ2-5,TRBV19,ASSRDPEETQY
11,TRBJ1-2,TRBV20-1,SAPTDLWYGYT
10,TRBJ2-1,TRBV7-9,ASSLSSDEQF
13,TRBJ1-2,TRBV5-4,ASSLLGVSSYGYT
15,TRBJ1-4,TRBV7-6,ASSSRGMAGHNEKLF
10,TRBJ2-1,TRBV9,ASSVSFVEQF
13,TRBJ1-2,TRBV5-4,ASSFARWANYGYT
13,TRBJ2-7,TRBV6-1,ASSFTSGSLSEQY
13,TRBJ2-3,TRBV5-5,ASSSGDSATDTQY
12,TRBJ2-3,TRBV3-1,ASSQSLVADTQY
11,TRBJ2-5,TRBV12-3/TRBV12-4,ASSLKQKETQY
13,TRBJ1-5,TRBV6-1,ASSFTGASNQPQH
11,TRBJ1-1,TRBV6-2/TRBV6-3,ASRISRNTEAF
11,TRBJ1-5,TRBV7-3,ASARGLGEPQH
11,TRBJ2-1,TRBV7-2,ASSLKLAGDLF
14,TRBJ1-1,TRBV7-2,ASSPRATFQNTEAF
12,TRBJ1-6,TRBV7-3,ASSLGDSNSPLH
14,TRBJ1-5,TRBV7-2,ASSRTGSRGNQPQH
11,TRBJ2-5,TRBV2,ASDGGGYETQY
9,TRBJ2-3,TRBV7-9,ASTRTDTQY
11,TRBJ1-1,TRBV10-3,AISETENTEAF
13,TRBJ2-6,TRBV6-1,ASSEGNSGANVLT
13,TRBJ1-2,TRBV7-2,ASSQQKGGARGYT
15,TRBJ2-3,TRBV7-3,TSSLRPSGRARDTQY
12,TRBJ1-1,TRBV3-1,ASSQAIPGSKAF
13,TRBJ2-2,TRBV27,ASNPGQYDTGELF
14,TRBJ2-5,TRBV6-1,ASSGLAGGLQETQY
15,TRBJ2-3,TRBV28,ASQKGTSGRAGDTQY
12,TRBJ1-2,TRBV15,ATSRAGTGLGYT
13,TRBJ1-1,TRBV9,ASSVAGGKGTEAF
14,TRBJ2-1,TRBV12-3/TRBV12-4,ASRSVAGSSYNEQF
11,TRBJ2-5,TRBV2,ASSVTGLETQY
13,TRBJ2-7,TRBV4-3,ASSRLAETSYEQY
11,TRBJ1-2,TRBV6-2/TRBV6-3,ASSYSGSYGYT
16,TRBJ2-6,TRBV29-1,SVEDPDRRTSGANVLT
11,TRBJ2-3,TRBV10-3,ATYGRPADTQY
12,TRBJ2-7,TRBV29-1,SVENTGSSYEQY
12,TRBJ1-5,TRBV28,ASRARGGNQPQH
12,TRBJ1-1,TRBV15,ATSRTGRSTEAF
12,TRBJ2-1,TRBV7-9,ASSLIGGRDEQF
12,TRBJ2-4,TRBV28,ASSDSGSKNIQY
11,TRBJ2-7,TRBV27,ASSKSANYEQY
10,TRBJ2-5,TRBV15,ATSRAGETQY
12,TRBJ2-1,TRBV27,ASNDRVRYNEQF
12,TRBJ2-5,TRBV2,ASSEDRYQETQY
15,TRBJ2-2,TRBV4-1,ASSLSTGTANTGELF
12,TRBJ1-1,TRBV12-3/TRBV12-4,ASSRQGAYAEAF
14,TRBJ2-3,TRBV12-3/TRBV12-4,ASTTREAENTDTQY